This T cell receptor beta chain was retrieved from a study of blood T cell repertoires in COVID-19. A single count supports this clone. Trimming removed 2 bases from V and 5 bases from J; junction bases left unmatched: 9. CDR3 size: 16 residues. CDR1 is MNHEY, CDR2 SMNVEV, per germline (reference sequence). The method was immunoSEQ multiplex PCR; TCRdb's version includes in-frame clones alone and lacks a portion of them. This sample has about 310,000 clones; roughly 86% occur once, and the top ten carry more than 8.5%. Material for sequencing was PBMCs or T cells enriched from blood (not recorded which). The TCR sequence derives from a woman younger than 30 who had recovered from COVID-19. V usage is TRBV27 and J usage is TRBJ2-7; 10 bases map to TRBD2. In DNA form, the CDR3 reads TGTGCCAGCAGTTTAGGAAGAAGCGGGAGGGCCCACGAGCAGTACTTC. Protein product: CASSLGRSGRAHEQYF.